The 14 T cell receptor beta chains in this list originate from one sample, sequenced in a study of blood T cell repertoires in COVID-19. TCRdb's table, derived via immunoSEQ multiplex PCR, lists solely in-frame clones and lacks some. This sample yields 110,000 or so clones, of which about 80% are seen a single time; approximately 19% belongs to the top ten. The sample comprised peripheral blood. The receptors come from a woman between 65 and 79 years old with acute or convalescent COVID-19.

The chain couples TRBV27 to TRBJ1-2; 9 nucleotides align to TRBD1. The J segment lost 6 bases and the V segment lost 3 bases, leaving 5 bases of the junction unmatched. Germline values: CDR1 MNHEY, CDR2 SMNVEV (reference sequence). The CDR3 contains 14 residues. CDR3 sequence (DNA): TGTGCCAGCAGTTTCTTGGGACAGGGCCATGGCTACACCTTC. It codes for CASSFLGQGHGYTF.

The chain links TRBV12-5 to TRBJ1-6; D may be TRBD1 (6 bases). Germline loops: CDR1 LGHNT, CDR2 FRNRAP. Trimming took 3 bases from V and 5 from J, leaving 11 bases between them. The CDR3 sequence is 15 residues long. As DNA, the CDR3 is TGTGCTAGTGGTTTATCAGGGGTCGATAATTCACCCCTCCACTTT. As protein: CASGLSGVDNSPLHF.

This chain connects TRBV7-9 to TRBJ2-3; TRBD2 is a possible D gene (6 bases). CDR1 and CDR2 from the germline V gene are SEHNR and FQNEAQ (reference sequence). This CDR3 has 15 amino acids. Deletions cut 3 bases from V and 0 bases from J, with 10 bases between. The CDR3 sequence is CASSFTGGSTDTQYF. In DNA, the CDR3 is TGTGCCAGCAGCTTCACAGGAGGGAGCACAGATACGCAGTATTTT.

The CDR3 DNA reads TGCAGCGCCGGGACAGGGTTTGCCACAGATACGCAGTATTTT. It yields the protein CSAGTGFATDTQYF. The chain uses TRBV29-1 and TRBJ2-3; 9 positions match TRBD1. Germline V lookup: CDR1 SQVTM, CDR2 ANQGSEA. This CDR3 region has 14 residues. J was trimmed by 2 bases and V by 7 bases; bases with no gene match: 7.

The chain couples TRBV28 to TRBJ1-6, with 9 bases lining up with TRBD1. The ends lost 5 bases at V and 15 bases at J; junction bases unmatched: 17. Germline V gene sequence: CDR1 MDHEN, CDR2 SYDVKM. The CDR3 length is 16 residues. DNA for the CDR3: TGTGCCAGCAGTGGATTGACAGGGGGGGCCTTAGGGGTCCTCCACTTT. It codes for CASSGLTGGALGVLHF.

The chain couples TRBV6-5 to TRBJ1-2; D possibly corresponds to TRBD1 (5 bases). V was pared by 2 bases and J by 7 bases, with 8 bases between. CDR1 MNHEY and CDR2 SVGAGI come from the germline V gene. This CDR3 is 12 amino acids long. In DNA form, the CDR3 reads TGTGCCAGCAGTTACAGGGGCGGTGGCTACACCTTC. It translates to CASSYRGGGYTF.

The chain carries TRBV6-2 or TRBV6-3 and TRBJ1-2; D not certain. This CDR3 region has 13 residues. Between the trimmed V and J ends, which lost 2 bases and 4 bases, there was a span of 8 bases. Per the germline V gene, CDR1 is MNHEY and CDR2 is SVGEGT. The CDR3 sequence: CASSYEGVYGYTF. The CDR3 nucleotides read TGTGCCAGCAGTTACGAGGGTGTCTATGGCTACACCTTC.

The CDR3 bases are TGTGCCAGTAGTATGAGGGGACTTGAAGCTTTCTTT. This translates into CASSMRGLEAFF. The J gene is TRBJ1-1, the V gene TRBV19; TRBD1 might be the D (5 bases). With 3 bases removed from V and 7 bases from J, the gap between germline ends came to 9 bases. This CDR3 contains 12 residues. The germline CDR1 and CDR2 sequences are LNHDA and SQIVND (reference sequence).

The rearrangement joins TRBV5-6 to TRBJ2-7; 8 bases match TRBD1. With 2 bases clipped from V and 1 base from J, the junction kept 5 bases outside the gene matches. This CDR3 has 15 amino acids. Looked up from germline, CDR1 is SGHDT and CDR2 is YYEEEE. CDR3 residues: CASSFRTGISYEQYF. Here the CDR3 DNA reads TGTGCCAGCAGCTTCCGGACAGGGATATCCTACGAGCAGTACTTC.

The chain carries TRBV19 and TRBJ2-3; D is unresolved. V lost 5 bases to trimming and J lost 1 base, with 7 bases between them. CDR3 length: 13 amino acids. Germline V CDR1 and CDR2: LNHDA, SQIVND (reference sequence). The CDR3 is CASSPTGTDTQYF. CDR3 coding DNA: TGTGCCAGTAGTCCCACTGGCACAGATACGCAGTATTTT.

This sequence joins TRBV6-5 and TRBJ2-7, with TRBD1 matching over 8 bases. Germline lookup yields CDR1 MNHEY and CDR2 SVGAGI. This CDR3 is built from 15 residues. The V gene end was trimmed by 2 bases and the J gene end by 2 bases; junction bases not matched to a gene: 5. CDR3 residues: CASSYGTGNTYEQYF. Written as DNA, the CDR3 is TGTGCCAGCAGTTACGGGACAGGAAATACCTACGAGCAGTACTTC.

The chain links TRBV29-1 to TRBJ1-2; D not resolved. V shed 3 bases and J shed 3 bases, with 8 bases lying between them. This CDR3 has 12 amino acids. Per germline, CDR1 SQVTM and CDR2 ANQGSEA. This chain's CDR3 is CSVDPLYYGYTF. The CDR3 nucleotides read TGCAGCGTTGACCCTCTATACTATGGCTACACCTTC.

This clone has a handful of counts. The chain has TRBV19 and TRBJ2-1; TRBD1 matches at 9 bases. The CDR3 runs to 14 residues. The ends lost 7 bases at V and 7 bases at J; junction bases unmatched: 8. Germline-derived CDR1 and CDR2 are LNHDA and SQIVND (reference sequence). CDR3 loop: CASNLDRGSNEQFF. The CDR3 bases are TGTGCCAGTAACCTCGACAGGGGGAGTAATGAGCAGTTCTTC.

The chain couples TRBV30 to TRBJ1-1; a weak D match, TRBD1 (6 bases). The germline V gene has CDR1 GTSNPN and CDR2 SVGIG (reference sequence). The CDR3 loop spans 14 amino acids. Trimming left V 0 bases short and J 6 bases short, with 14 bases between. CDR3 sequence (DNA): TGTGCCTGGAGTGTACAGGGTCAAAGGGCTGAAGCTTTCTTT. It specifies CAWSVQGQRAEAFF.